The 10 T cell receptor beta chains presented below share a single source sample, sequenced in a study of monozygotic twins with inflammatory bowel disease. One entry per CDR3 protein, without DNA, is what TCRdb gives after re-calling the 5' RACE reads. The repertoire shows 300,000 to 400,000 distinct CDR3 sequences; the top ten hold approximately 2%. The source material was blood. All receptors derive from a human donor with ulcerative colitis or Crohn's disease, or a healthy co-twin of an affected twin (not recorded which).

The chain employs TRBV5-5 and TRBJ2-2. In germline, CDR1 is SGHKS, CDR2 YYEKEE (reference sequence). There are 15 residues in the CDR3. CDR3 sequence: CASSVGHQNTGELFF.

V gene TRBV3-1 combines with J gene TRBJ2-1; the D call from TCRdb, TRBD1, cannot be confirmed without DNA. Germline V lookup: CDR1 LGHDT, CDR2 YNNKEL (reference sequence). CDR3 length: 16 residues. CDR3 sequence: CASPIPGQGVGNEQFF.

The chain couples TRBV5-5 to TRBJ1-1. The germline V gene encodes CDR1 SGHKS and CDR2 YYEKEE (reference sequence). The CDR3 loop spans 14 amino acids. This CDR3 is CASSLDAVNTEAFF.

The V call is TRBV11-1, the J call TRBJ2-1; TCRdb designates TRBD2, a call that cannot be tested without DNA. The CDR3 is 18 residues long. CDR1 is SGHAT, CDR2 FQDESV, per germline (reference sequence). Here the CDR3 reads CASSPPLAGGPSYNEQFF.

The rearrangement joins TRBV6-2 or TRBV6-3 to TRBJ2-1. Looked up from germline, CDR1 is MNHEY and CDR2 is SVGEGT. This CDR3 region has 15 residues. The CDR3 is CASSYTGGSYNEQFF.

CDR3: CARRQSPEQFF. V gene TRBV25-1 combines with J gene TRBJ2-1; TCRdb names TRBD2, which stays unverified in the absence of DNA. Germline-derived CDR1 and CDR2 are MGHDK and SYGVNS. This CDR3 has 11 amino acids.

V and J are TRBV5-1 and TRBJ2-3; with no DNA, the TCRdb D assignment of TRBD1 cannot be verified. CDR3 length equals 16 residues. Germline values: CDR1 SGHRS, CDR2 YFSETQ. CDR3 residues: CASSSGGTIYVDTQYF.

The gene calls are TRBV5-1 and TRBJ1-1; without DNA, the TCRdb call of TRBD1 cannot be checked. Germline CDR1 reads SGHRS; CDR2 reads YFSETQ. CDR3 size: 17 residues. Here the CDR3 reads CASSLSVGAMLYTEAFF.

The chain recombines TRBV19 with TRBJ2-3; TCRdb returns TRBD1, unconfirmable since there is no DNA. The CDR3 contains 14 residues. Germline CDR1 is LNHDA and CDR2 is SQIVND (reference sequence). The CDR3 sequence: CASSIVRGTDTQYF.

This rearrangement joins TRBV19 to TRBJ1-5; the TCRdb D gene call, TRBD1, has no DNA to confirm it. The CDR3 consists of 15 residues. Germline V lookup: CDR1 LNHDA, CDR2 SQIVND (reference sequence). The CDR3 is CASTPTGGGNQPQHF.